This passage covers 20 T cell receptor beta chains from one sample sequenced in a study of T cells in Graves' hyperthyroidism and ophthalmopathy. What was amplified from RNA transcripts were TCR beta CDR3 regions. The TCR CDR3 was amplified in a first-round RT-PCR using the HTBI primer set. One entry per CDR3 protein results from TCRdb running MiXCR on the multiplex PCR reads. The table records fewer than 550,000 distinct CDR3 sequences, approximately 25% of them present only once. What was sequenced was blood. These receptor sequences come from a woman aged 30 to 39 with Graves' ophthalmopathy.

This clonotype was counted many times. The chain joins TRBV28 to TRBJ2-2, with D tentatively TRBD1 or TRBD2 (5 bases each). CDR3 length: 16 residues. Trimming took 1 base from V and 7 from J, leaving 16 bases between them. CDR1 and CDR2 from the germline V gene are MDHEN and SYDVKM. DNA for the CDR3: TGTGCCAGCAGTTTATCCCCTAGCCTGAGGGGCGGGGAGCTGTTTTTT. Translating gives CASSLSPSLRGGELFF.

This clonotype showed up many times. The chain has TRBV28 and TRBJ1-1; D is unclear. Between the trimmed V and J ends, which lost 3 bases and 2 bases, there was a span of 19 bases. Germline CDR1 reads MDHEN; CDR2 reads SYDVKM. CDR3 length equals 17 residues. The CDR3 nucleotides are TGTGCCAGCAGTTTGCTTGGGCGGCCGGGGATTAACACTGAAGCTTTCTTT. Encoded protein: CASSLLGRPGINTEAFF.

This clonotype was detected ten times or more. One junction end disagrees with the germline gene, perhaps due to a read error. The genes are TRBV7-9 and TRBJ1-2; D is unclear. The CDR3 is 13 amino acids. Per the germline V gene, CDR1 is SEHNR and CDR2 is FQNEAQ (reference sequence). The CDR3 DNA reads as TGTGCCAGCAGCTCAAGGGAGAGGGCCCTTATCGCCTTC. It is translated as CASSSRERALIAF.

This clonotype appeared many times. The CDR3 reads CASSEGGSYGYTF. The CDR3 bases are TGTGCCAGCAGTGAAGGGGGGAGCTATGGCTACACCTTC. The gene calls are TRBV6-1 and TRBJ1-2; TRBD1 is a possible D gene (5 bases). The CDR3 is 13 residues long. Germline CDR1 is MNHNS and CDR2 is SASEGT. The V and J ends lost 1 base and 4 bases respectively, with 7 bases between them.

In this sample, this clonotype turned up a few times. This chain links TRBV20-1 with TRBJ1-1, with no clear D. The germline V and J ends were trimmed by 2 bases and 1 base, with 14 bases remaining between them. The CDR3 is made up of 15 amino acids. Germline V gene data show CDR1 as DFQATT and CDR2 as SNEGSKA (reference sequence). This CDR3 is CSARTKSDPNTEAFF. The CDR3, as DNA: TGCAGTGCTAGAACGAAGTCCGACCCGAACACTGAAGCTTTCTTT.

This clonotype was seen many times. The V call is TRBV12-3 or TRBV12-4, the J call TRBJ2-7; D remains unclear. With 2 bases removed from V and 2 bases from J, the gap between germline ends came to 4 bases. The CDR3 covers 12 residues. In DNA form, the CDR3 reads TGTGCCAGCAGTTTAATCGCCTACGAGCAGTACTTC. Amino acids: CASSLIAYEQYF.

This clonotype was seen many times. The chain has TRBV12-3 or TRBV12-4 and TRBJ2-7, with 8 bases matching TRBD1. With 5 bases clipped from V and 5 bases from J, the junction kept 8 bases outside the gene matches. This CDR3 comprises 14 residues. The chain's CDR3 is CASSPRTGSDEQYF. The CDR3 nucleotides are TGTGCCAGCAGTCCCCGGACAGGGAGCGACGAGCAGTACTTC.

Points on this clonotype: With a much larger clone just one base away, this may be a read error. The chain combines TRBV28 with TRBJ2-6, with D possibly being TRBD1 or TRBD2 (5 bases each). Germline CDR1 and CDR2: MDHEN and SYDVKM. The CDR3 covers 16 residues. CDR3 region: CASRIHFGAGGNVLTF. The CDR3 DNA sequence: TGTGCCAGCAGAATCCACTTCGGGGCTGGGGGCAACGTCCTGACTTTC.

Here the CDR3 DNA reads TGTGCCAGCAGTGCCCCCGGGCTAGATACTGAAGCTTTCTTT. Protein sequence: CASSAPGLDTEAFF. V usage is TRBV12-3 or TRBV12-4 and J usage is TRBJ1-1, with no clear D. V dropped 5 bases and J dropped 5 bases, with 15 bases sitting between them. The CDR3 sequence is 14 residues long.

The V call is TRBV28, the J call TRBJ1-5; 9 nucleotides match TRBD1. After removal of 7 bases from V and 3 bases from J, the junction contained 7 bases not matched to a gene. This CDR3 contains 15 residues. The germline V gene encodes CDR1 MDHEN and CDR2 SYDVKM. This CDR3 is CASTRTGAFNQPQHF. CDR3 DNA: TGTGCCAGCACCCGGACAGGGGCCTTCAATCAGCCCCAGCATTTT.

The rearrangement uses TRBV10-3 and TRBJ1-2, with no clear D. V dropped 4 bases and J dropped 7 bases, with 16 bases sitting between them. This CDR3 is 14 amino acids long. CDR1 and CDR2 (germline): ENHRY, SYGVKD. CDR3 sequence reads: CAISVGPDAGGYTF. The CDR3 DNA reads as TGTGCCATCAGTGTGGGTCCGGATGCAGGTGGCTACACCTTC.

This clonotype came up many times. J is TRBJ2-7 and V is TRBV6-2 or TRBV6-3; D remains unclear. The CDR3 is 16 amino acids. Per germline, CDR1 MNHEY and CDR2 SVGEGT. Trimming cost V 7 bases and J 7 bases, with 26 bases left between them. The CDR3 nucleotides are TGTGCCAGCACCAAAGGGCAGGAATATTCCTACGAGGAGCAGTACTTC. Its protein product is CASTKGQEYSYEEQYF.

The CDR3 DNA reads TGTGCCAGCAGCGAGGGGGATCGAGGACAAGAGACCCAGTACTTC. This encodes CASSEGDRGQETQYF. V usage is TRBV4-2 and J usage is TRBJ2-5; weak D call: TRBD1 (6 bases). Per the germline V gene, CDR1 is LGHNA and CDR2 is YNFKEQ. The germline V and J ends were trimmed by 5 bases and 2 bases, with 15 bases remaining between them. The CDR3 spans 15 residues.

This clonotype was recorded many times. The CDR3 spells CASSAGQGVYEQYF. CDR3 DNA sequence: TGTGCCAGCAGTGCGGGACAGGGGGTCTACGAGCAGTACTTC. This rearrangement joins TRBV6-2 or TRBV6-3 to TRBJ2-7, with TRBD1 identical over 11 bases. This CDR3 comprises 14 residues. Trimming removed 5 bases from V and 3 bases from J; junction bases left unmatched: 3. CDR1 is MNHEY, CDR2 SVGEGT, per germline.

This clonotype appeared many times. This chain connects TRBV30 to TRBJ2-7, with 9 bases that match TRBD2. V was clipped by 5 bases and J by 3 bases; unmatched bases: 5. The germline V gene encodes CDR1 GTSNPN and CDR2 SVGIG (reference sequence). This CDR3 has 13 amino acids. As DNA, the CDR3 is TGTGCCTGGGCCAGCGGGGGGTTCTACGAGCAGTACTTC. Translation: CAWASGGFYEQYF.

This clonotype was counted at least ten times. The chain couples TRBV3-1 to TRBJ1-1; 7 nucleotides match TRBD1. V shed 1 base and J 0 bases; nucleotides not matched to a gene: 5. CDR3 length equals 16 residues. The germline V gene encodes CDR1 LGHDT and CDR2 YNNKEL (reference sequence). The CDR3 loop is CASSQVQGLLNTEAFF. The CDR3 DNA is TGTGCCAGCAGCCAAGTACAGGGGCTCCTGAACACTGAAGCTTTCTTT.

This clonotype has a count of ten or more. The V and J genes are TRBV15 and TRBJ1-2; D call uncertain. Looked up from germline, CDR1 is LNHNV and CDR2 is YYDKDF (reference sequence). The CDR3 contains 13 residues. The V and J ends lost 1 base and 8 bases respectively, with 11 bases between them. The CDR3 here is CATSRGEGIGYTF. The CDR3 DNA reads TGTGCCACCAGCAGAGGTGAGGGAATCGGCTACACCTTC.

This clonotype was detected many times. The chain employs TRBV6-2 or TRBV6-3 and TRBJ1-1; 9 nucleotides agree with TRBD1. Germline CDR1 MNHEY, CDR2 SVGEGT. Unmatched junction bases numbered 6, after V lost 6 bases and J lost 7 bases. This CDR3 is built from 13 residues. The CDR3 spells CASRPTGGNEAFF. Here the CDR3 DNA reads TGTGCCAGCAGGCCTACAGGGGGCAATGAAGCTTTCTTT.

This chain uses TRBV28 with TRBJ2-7, with D perhaps TRBD1 (6 bases). The CDR3 loop spans 14 amino acids. Trimming took off 9 bases at V and 3 bases at J, with 18 bases between the two ends. In germline, CDR1 is MDHEN, CDR2 SYDVKM. CDR3 bases: TGTGCCAGTAGAGCTAGGGACACCGACTACGAGCAGTACTTC. As protein: CASRARDTDYEQYF.

DNA for the CDR3: TGTGCTAGCCCCCTAGTATTCCCCAACGAGCAGTACTTC. It codes for CASPLVFPNEQYF. The rearrangement joins TRBV12-5 to TRBJ2-7; unclear D gene. The germline V gene has CDR1 LGHNT and CDR2 FRNRAP. This CDR3 comprises 13 residues. V shed 9 bases and J shed 5 bases, with 17 bases lying between them.